The sequence of this T cell receptor (beta chain) was determined in a study of blood T cell repertoires in COVID-19. Overall study: Acute and convalescent COVID-19 specimens originated in the United States, Italy and Spain. The analysed material was cDNA or gDNA that came from T cells, B-cell-depleted T cells, or PBMCs.

Germline CDR1 MNHEY, CDR2 SMNVEV (reference sequence). The CDR3 runs to 14 residues. The V gene end was trimmed by 8 bases and the J gene end by 3 bases; junction bases not matched to a gene: 9. Original data processing: Nucleated cell number was recorded as an estimate derived from reference gene primer amplification. Assay used: immunoSEQ multiplex PCR; TCRdb lists only in-frame clones, some missing. V, J and clone size were drawn from that table, and D and trimming were deduced from the DNA. The sample yields fewer than 70,000 clones, about 78% seen once. The sequence derives from a human donor in a cohort sampled during active COVID-19. The sample was peripheral blood. This chain uses TRBV27 with TRBJ2-5; 7 positions match TRBD1. CDR3 amino acids: CASYSPGQKETQYF. Written as DNA, the CDR3 is TGTGCCAGCTACTCGCCGGGACAGAAAGAGACCCAGTACTTC.